Listed below are T cell receptor beta chains from one sample, sequenced in a study of blood T cell repertoires in COVID-19. Clones were sequenced by immunoSEQ multiplex PCR, and TCRdb holds only the in-frame ones, with some missing. The sample shows tens of thousands of clones, approximately 86% of them seen only once. The sequenced sample was peripheral blood. Receptor source: a man older than 75 with COVID-19, enrolled during active disease. CDR3s leave out the opening cysteine and the closing phenylalanine or tryptophan. A D gene is named only where the DNA matches it firmly.

>TRBD1|TRBV7-2|TRBJ1-1
ASSLFGTGLEAF
>NA|TRBV7-9|TRBJ1-6
ASSLYGSPLH
>NA|TRBV5-4|TRBJ1-3
ASSDHREGNTIY
>TRBD1|TRBV6-6|TRBJ1-3
ASSLSPGTGGFAGNTIY
>TRBD1|TRBV2|TRBJ2-5
ASSDEGQGIETQY
>NA|TRBV5-8|TRBJ1-1
ASSPTTGWDTEAF
>NA|TRBV4-1|TRBJ2-7
ASSQGAAGQNYEQY
>NA|TRBV9|TRBJ1-2
ASSVGSGSYGYT
>TRBD2|TRBV3-1/TRBV3-2|TRBJ2-7
ASSQGLAGPYEQY
>TRBD1|TRBV18|TRBJ1-4
ASSLTKGATSEKLF
>TRBD2|TRBV11-2|TRBJ2-1
ASSLDRVAGEQF
>TRBD2|TRBV10-3|TRBJ2-1
AISVGVERGGGTKDEQF
>NA|TRBV9|TRBJ1-6
ASSATPGESPLH
>NA|TRBV3-1/TRBV3-2|TRBJ2-7
ASRGGQNSYEQY
>NA|TRBV9|TRBJ1-2
ASSASQGDGYT
>TRBD2|TRBV7-2|TRBJ2-7
ASRREWSSSYEQY
>NA|TRBV10-1|TRBJ2-2
ASMDRVNTGELF
>NA|TRBV6-5|TRBJ2-1
ASRRLGYNEQF
>NA|TRBV7-9|TRBJ2-7
ASSLDGTAYEQY
>NA|TRBV19|TRBJ2-2
ASSIDQGSGELF
>TRBD1|TRBV2|TRBJ2-7
AIETRQGKSFTYEQY
>NA|TRBV19|TRBJ1-2
ASSISAGNDGYT
>TRBD2|TRBV19|TRBJ2-3
ASSQTGLVRPTDTQY
>NA|TRBV6-2/TRBV6-3|TRBJ2-1
ASSPRSPVGYNEQF
>TRBD2|TRBV13|TRBJ2-7
ASSSRLAGYYEQY
>NA|TRBV7-8|TRBJ1-2
ASSFAPGNGYT
>NA|TRBV7-9|TRBJ1-1
ASSLGLENTEAF
>TRBD2|TRBV4-2|TRBJ2-1
ASRTSGGNEQF
>NA|TRBV4-1|TRBJ1-5
ASSQVGREANQPQH
>NA|TRBV6-5|TRBJ1-2
ASSPLLRGGYGYT
>NA|TRBV19|TRBJ1-2
ASNGQNRYGYT
>TRBD1|TRBV5-1|TRBJ1-1
ASSLGQGQRTEAF
>TRBD1|TRBV7-2|TRBJ2-3
ASSLGTGTDTQY
>NA|TRBV19|TRBJ1-4
ASSLQGATNEKLF
>TRBD2|TRBV2|TRBJ2-3
ASSEGGGGDTQY
>NA|TRBV7-2|TRBJ1-2
ASSLSTGNLYGYT
>NA|TRBV23-1|TRBJ2-7
ASSQSRRGQNYEQY
>TRBD2|TRBV5-4|TRBJ2-3
ASSSGVAGASDTQY
>NA|TRBV5-1|TRBJ1-2
ASSLDGQPATNYGYT
>NA|TRBV5-6|TRBJ1-5
ASSFSGPGPQH
>NA|TRBV7-3|TRBJ2-7
ASSLGSGIGYEQY
>NA|TRBV18|TRBJ2-1
ASSPPLPRTSSYNEQF
>NA|TRBV12-5|TRBJ1-2
ASAPAGGDGYT
>TRBD1|TRBV27|TRBJ2-7
ASSTGGMNYEQY
>TRBD1|TRBV7-3|TRBJ2-5
ASSLTGTSGTGVGETQY
>NA|TRBV9|TRBJ1-1
ASSVALNTEAF
>TRBD2|TRBV5-4|TRBJ2-3
ASSAGLAGGEDTQY
>NA|TRBV7-2|TRBJ1-3
ASGADTIY
>NA|TRBV7-9|TRBJ1-1
ALTLTGGGGSTEAF
>NA|TRBV5-1|TRBJ2-3
ASSRGLQRPDTQY
>TRBD2|TRBV5-4|TRBJ2-5
ASSLKLAGQETQY
>TRBD1|TRBV7-9|TRBJ1-6
ASSDRGDRYSPLH
>TRBD2|TRBV9|TRBJ2-5
ASSLTSGGPQETQY
>NA|TRBV5-1|TRBJ1-5
ASSLAPRGYSNQPQH
>NA|TRBV19|TRBJ1-1
ASSIRNRGNMNTEAF
>NA|TRBV5-6|TRBJ1-5
ASSEQGGSNQPQH
>NA|TRBV3-1/TRBV3-2|TRBJ2-1
ASSQGLASNEQF
>TRBD1|TRBV2|TRBJ1-4
ASGYSGGPNEKLF
>TRBD1|TRBV19|TRBJ1-5
ASRADRGLNQPQH